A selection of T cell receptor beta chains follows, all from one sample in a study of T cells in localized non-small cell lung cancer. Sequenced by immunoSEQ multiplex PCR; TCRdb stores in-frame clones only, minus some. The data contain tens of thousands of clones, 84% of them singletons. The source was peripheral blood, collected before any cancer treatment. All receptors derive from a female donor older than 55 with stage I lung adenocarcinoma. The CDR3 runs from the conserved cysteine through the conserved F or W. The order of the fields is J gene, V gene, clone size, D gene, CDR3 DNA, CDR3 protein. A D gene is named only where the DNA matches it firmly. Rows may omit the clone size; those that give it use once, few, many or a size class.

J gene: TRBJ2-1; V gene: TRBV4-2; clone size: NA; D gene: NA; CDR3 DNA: TGTGCCAGCAGCCAAGAGACTGCTCGGCAGTTCTTC; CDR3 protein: CASSQETARQFF
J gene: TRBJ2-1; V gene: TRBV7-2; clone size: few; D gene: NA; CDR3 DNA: TGTGCCAGCAGCTCACGGACCGGGAACAATGAGCAGTTCTTC; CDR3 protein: CASSSRTGNNEQFF
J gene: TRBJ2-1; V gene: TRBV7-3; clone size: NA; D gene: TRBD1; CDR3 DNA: TGTGCCAGCAGCCCATACAGGGGGAATGAGCAGTTCTTC; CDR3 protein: CASSPYRGNEQFF
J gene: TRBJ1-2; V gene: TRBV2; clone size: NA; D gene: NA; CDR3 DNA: TGTGCCAGCAGTGAAGGCAGGGAACGTGGCTACACCTTC; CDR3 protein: CASSEGRERGYTF
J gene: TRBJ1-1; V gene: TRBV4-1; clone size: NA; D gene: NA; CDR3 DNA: TGCGCCAGCAGTAGTCTCACAGCGAACACTGAAGCTTTCTTT; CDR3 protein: CASSSLTANTEAFF
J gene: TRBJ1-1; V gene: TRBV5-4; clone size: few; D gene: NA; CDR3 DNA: TGTGCCAGCAGCGCGATGACAGGAAATCGAAACACTGAAGCTTTCTTT; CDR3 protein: CASSAMTGNRNTEAFF
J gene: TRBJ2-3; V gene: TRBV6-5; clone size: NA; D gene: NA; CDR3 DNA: TGTGCCAGCAGTAACAAAAATACGCAGTATTTT; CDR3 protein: CASSNKNTQYF
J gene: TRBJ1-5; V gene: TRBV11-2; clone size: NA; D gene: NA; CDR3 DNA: TGTGCCAGCAGCCTTACAACTTTGAGCAATCAGCCCCAGCATTTT; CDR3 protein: CASSLTTLSNQPQHF
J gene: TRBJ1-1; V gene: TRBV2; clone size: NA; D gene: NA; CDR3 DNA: TGTGCCAGCAGTGACAGGGGAAGATTTGTTGTAGCTTTCTTT; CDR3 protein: CASSDRGRFVVAFF
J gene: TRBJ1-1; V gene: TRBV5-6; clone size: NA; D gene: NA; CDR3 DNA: TGTGCCAGCAGCCCCGACCTCTCCAGGGGCACTGAAGCTTTCTTT; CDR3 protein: CASSPDLSRGTEAFF
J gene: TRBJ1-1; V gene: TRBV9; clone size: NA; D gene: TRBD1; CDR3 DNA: TGTGCCAGCAGCCCTCGGATGGCAGGGGGTGCCCGGCGTGAAGCTTTCTTT; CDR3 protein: CASSPRMAGGARREAFF
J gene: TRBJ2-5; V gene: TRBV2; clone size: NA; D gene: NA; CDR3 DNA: TGTGCCAGCACCCCGATGGAGACCCAGTACTTC; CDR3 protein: CASTPMETQYF
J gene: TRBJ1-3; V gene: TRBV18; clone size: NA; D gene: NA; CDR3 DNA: TGTGCCAGCTCACGCACAGTTGAGATAAACACCATATATTTT; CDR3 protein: CASSRTVEINTIYF
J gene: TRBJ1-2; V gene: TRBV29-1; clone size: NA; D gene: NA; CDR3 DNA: TGCAGCGTTGATGAAACAGGAAGAGGCTACACCTTC; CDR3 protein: CSVDETGRGYTF
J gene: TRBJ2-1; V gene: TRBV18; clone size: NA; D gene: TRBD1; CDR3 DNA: TGTGCCAGCCTCTCTGGGACAGGGGCTCCGCATGAGCAGTTCTTC; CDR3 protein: CASLSGTGAPHEQFF
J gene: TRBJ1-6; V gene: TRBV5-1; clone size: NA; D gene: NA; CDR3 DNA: TGCGCCAGCAGCTTGGTTGGCAGTATGGAATCACCCCTCCACTTT; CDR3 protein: CASSLVGSMESPLHF
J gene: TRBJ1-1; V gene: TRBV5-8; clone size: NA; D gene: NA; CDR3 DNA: TGTGCCAGCAGCTTGGTTCGGTTTGCGGCAGCGATGAACACTGAAGCTTTCTTT; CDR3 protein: CASSLVRFAAAMNTEAFF
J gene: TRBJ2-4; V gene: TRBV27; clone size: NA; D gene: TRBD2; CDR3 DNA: TGTGCCAGCAGTTCGCCCGCTGGGCGGGGGGGCAATCGCGGCAAAAACATTCAGTACTTC; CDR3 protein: CASSSPAGRGGNRGKNIQYF
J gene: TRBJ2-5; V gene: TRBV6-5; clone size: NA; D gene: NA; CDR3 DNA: TGTGCCAGCAGTTACTCAAGGTGGTCAGAGACCCAGTACTTC; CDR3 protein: CASSYSRWSETQYF
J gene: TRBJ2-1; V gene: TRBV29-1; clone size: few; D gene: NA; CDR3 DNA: TGCAGCGTTTCCGGGGGCCGGGTGAATGAGCAGTTCTTC; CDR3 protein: CSVSGGRVNEQFF
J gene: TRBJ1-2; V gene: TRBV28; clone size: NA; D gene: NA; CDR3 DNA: TGTGCCAGCAGGGTCCTACATGGCTACACCTTC; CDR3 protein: CASRVLHGYTF
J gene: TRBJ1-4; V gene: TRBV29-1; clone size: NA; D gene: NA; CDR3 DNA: TGCAGCGTTATTGACCCCCTAATAGAAAAACTGTTTTTT; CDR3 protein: CSVIDPLIEKLFF
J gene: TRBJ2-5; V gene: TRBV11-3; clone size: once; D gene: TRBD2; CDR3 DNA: TGTGCCAGCAGCTTACCGGGACTAGCGGGGAAAGAGACCCAGTACTTC; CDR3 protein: CASSLPGLAGKETQYF